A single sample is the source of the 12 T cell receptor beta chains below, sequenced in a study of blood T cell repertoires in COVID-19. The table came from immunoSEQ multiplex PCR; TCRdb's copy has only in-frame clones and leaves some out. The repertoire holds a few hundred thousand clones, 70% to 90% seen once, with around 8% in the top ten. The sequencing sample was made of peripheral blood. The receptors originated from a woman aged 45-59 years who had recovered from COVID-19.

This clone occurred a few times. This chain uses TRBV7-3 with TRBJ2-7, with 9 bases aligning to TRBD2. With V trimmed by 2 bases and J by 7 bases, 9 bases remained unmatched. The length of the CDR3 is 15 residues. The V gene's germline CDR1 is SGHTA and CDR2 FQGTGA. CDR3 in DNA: TGTGCCAGCAGCTTATGGCGGGAGGGCCGTGGGGAGCAGTACTTC. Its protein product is CASSLWREGRGEQYF.

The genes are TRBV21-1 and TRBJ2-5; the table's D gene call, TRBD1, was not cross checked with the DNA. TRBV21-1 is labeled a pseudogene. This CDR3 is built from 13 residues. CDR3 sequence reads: CATLLRVEETQYF. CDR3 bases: TGTGCCACCCTTCTCAGGGTTGAAGAGACCCAGTACTTC.

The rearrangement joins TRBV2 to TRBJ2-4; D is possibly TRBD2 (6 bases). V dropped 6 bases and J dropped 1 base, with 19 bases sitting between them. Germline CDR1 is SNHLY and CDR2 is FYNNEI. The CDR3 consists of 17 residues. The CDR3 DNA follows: TGTGCCAGCAGGCAAAGGCGTGTTGGAGGGGCCAAAAACATTCAGTACTTC. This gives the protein CASRQRRVGGAKNIQYF.

The CDR3: CAISDLNEQFF. The DNA of the CDR3 is TGTGCCATCAGTGATCTCAATGAGCAGTTCTTC. The chain recombines TRBV10-3 with TRBJ2-1; D ambiguous. The ends were cut back, 3 bases at V and 6 bases at J, with 3 bases in the middle. This CDR3 region has 11 residues. Germline-derived CDR1 and CDR2 are ENHRY and SYGVKD.

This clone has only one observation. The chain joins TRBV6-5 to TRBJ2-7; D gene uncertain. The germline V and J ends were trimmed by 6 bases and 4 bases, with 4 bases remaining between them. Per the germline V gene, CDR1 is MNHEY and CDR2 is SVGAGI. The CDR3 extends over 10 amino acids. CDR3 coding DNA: TGTGCCAGCAGAGAGTACGAGCAGTACTTC. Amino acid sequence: CASREYEQYF.

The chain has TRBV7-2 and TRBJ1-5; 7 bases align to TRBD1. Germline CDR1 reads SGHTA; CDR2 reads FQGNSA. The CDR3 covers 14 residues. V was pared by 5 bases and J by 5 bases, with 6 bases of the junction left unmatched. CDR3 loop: CASSPGGRYQPQHF. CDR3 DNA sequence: TGTGCCAGCAGCCCAGGGGGGCGGTATCAGCCCCAGCATTTT.

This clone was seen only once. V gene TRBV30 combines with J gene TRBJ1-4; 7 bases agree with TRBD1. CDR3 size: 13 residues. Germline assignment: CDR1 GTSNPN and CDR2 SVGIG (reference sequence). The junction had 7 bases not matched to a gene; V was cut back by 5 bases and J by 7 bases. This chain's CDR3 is CAWGTVASEKLFF. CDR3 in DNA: TGTGCCTGGGGGACAGTTGCAAGTGAAAAACTGTTTTTT.

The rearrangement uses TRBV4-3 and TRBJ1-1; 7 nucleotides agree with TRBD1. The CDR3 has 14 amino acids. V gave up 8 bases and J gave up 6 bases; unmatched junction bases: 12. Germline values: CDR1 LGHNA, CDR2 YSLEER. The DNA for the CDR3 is TGCGCCAGCCAGTGGGACAGATCAGATTCTGAAGCTTTCTTT. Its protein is CASQWDRSDSEAFF.

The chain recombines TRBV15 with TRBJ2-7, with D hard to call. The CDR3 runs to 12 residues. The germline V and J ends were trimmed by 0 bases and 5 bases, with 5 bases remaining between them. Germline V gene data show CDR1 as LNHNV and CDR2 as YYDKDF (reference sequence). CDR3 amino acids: CATSRDTNEQYF. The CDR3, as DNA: TGTGCCACCAGCAGAGATACAAACGAGCAGTACTTC.

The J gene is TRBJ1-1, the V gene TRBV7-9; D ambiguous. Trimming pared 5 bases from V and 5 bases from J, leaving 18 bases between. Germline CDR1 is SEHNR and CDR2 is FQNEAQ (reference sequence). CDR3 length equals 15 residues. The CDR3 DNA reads TGTGCCAGCAGCCCTACCCCGGGAGGGAATACTGAAGCTTTCTTT. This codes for CASSPTPGGNTEAFF.

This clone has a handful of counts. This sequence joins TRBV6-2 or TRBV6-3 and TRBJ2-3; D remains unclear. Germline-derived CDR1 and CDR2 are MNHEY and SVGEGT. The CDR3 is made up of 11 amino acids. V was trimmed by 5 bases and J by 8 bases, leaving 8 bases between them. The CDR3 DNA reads TGTGCCAGCAGTCCCCACGGTACGCAGTATTTT. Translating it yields CASSPHGTQYF.

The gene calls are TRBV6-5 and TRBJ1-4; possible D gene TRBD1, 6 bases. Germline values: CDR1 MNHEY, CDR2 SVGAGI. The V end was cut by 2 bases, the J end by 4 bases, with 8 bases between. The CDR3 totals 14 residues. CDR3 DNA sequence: TGTGCCAGCAGTTACGGACAGTTTAATGAAAAACTGTTTTTT. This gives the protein CASSYGQFNEKLFF.